These T cell receptor beta chains were read from a single sample in a study of lymphopenia after photon versus proton radiotherapy. Some clones are missing from TCRdb's copy, which holds only in-frame ones; the method was immunoSEQ multiplex PCR. The sample shows some 14,000 clones, approximately 83% of them seen only once. The sample was peripheral blood, taken from a patient treated with photon-based radiotherapy. These TCRs come from a man aged 45-60 years with gastric cancer. Each CDR3 is given with its conserved first and last residue. Each record gives: CDR3 protein, CDR3 DNA, V gene, J gene, clone size, D gene. D genes are given only for firm matches. Size values are once, few and many counts, or a class for expanded clones, and some rows have none.

CASSPRGGTYNEQFF	TGTGCCAGCTCACCACGAGGGGGGACCTACAATGAGCAGTTCTTC	TRBV18	TRBJ2-1	once	-
CASRLAGGLKQYF	TGTGCCAGCCGTCTAGCGGGGGGGCTAAAACAGTACTTC	TRBV7-2	TRBJ2-7	-	TRBD2
CASTGGGTGELFF	TGCGCCAGCACCGGGGGCGGGACCGGGGAGCTGTTTTTT	TRBV10-1	TRBJ2-2	few	-
CASSEAGGGFGHNEQFF	TGTGCCAGCAGTGAAGCAGGTGGGGGGTTTGGGCACAATGAGCAGTTCTTC	TRBV2	TRBJ2-1	-	-
CASSPSSAGQSSYNSPLHF	TGCGCCAGCAGCCCATCCTCTGCCGGACAAAGCTCCTATAATTCACCCCTCCACTTT	TRBV5-1	TRBJ1-6	-	-
CASSLGTTNTGELFF	TGTGCCAGCAGTCTGGGGACAACGAACACCGGGGAGCTGTTTTTT	TRBV9	TRBJ2-2	once	-
CASSRVASGAPGELFF	TGTGCCAGCAGCCGCGTCGCTAGCGGGGCGCCCGGGGAGCTGTTTTTT	TRBV4-2	TRBJ2-2	few	TRBD2
CAWSYGTAGNQPQHF	TGTGCCTGGAGTTACGGGACAGCGGGCAATCAGCCCCAGCATTTT	TRBV30	TRBJ1-5	few	TRBD1
CASSPLSTGELFF	TGTGCCAGCTCACCGCTTTCGACCGGGGAGCTGTTTTTT	TRBV18	TRBJ2-2	-	-
CSVEPIAGGYTF	TGCAGCGTTGAACCAATAGCGGGTGGCTACACCTTC	TRBV29-1	TRBJ1-2	-	-